The 14 T cell receptor beta chains below all came from one sample that was sequenced in a study of T cell clonality in common variable immunodeficiency. Broader study findings: Reportedly, TCR beta sequences from common variable immunodeficiency showed fewer deletions and N-nucleotide insertions.

Repertoires were generated with immunoSEQ multiplex PCR, while TCRdb's copy carries only in-frame clones and drops some. The sample holds about 42,000 clones, and no clone turns up only once. These receptors have no known antigen. The material sequenced was peripheral blood mononuclear cells. Receptors originate from a human donor with common variable immunodeficiency.

This clone has just a few counts. The read ends 3 residues before the CDR3 terminus; that terminus is restored from the germline J gene. This chain uses TRBV11-1 with TRBJ2-1, with 7 bases identical to TRBD1. This CDR3 has 14 residues. Trimming at V came to 2 bases and at J to 6 bases, leaving 4 bases not matched to a gene. The germline V gene has CDR1 SGHAT and CDR2 FQDESV (reference sequence). Partial CDR3 DNA: TGTGCCAGCAGCTTAACCGGACAGGCCAATGAG. It codes for CASSLTGQANE. The full CDR3 is CASSLTGQANEQFF.

This clone showed up many times. The sequenced fragment ends 3 residues before the CDR3 boundary, so the rest is inferred from the germline J gene. This rearrangement joins TRBV20-1 to TRBJ2-3; no clear D. This CDR3 is 12 amino acids long. V was trimmed by 3 bases and J by 2 bases, leaving 6 bases between them. Germline CDR1 is DFQATT and CDR2 is SNEGSKA (reference sequence). The CDR3 loop reads CSASVLTDTQYF. Partial CDR3 DNA: TGCAGTGCTAGTGTACTCACAGATACG.

In its sample, this clone was seen a few times. Sequencing ends 3 residues short of the CDR3 end; the germline J gene provides the rest. The chain recombines TRBV6-1 with TRBJ2-7; a weak D match, TRBD2 (5 bases). Per germline, CDR1 MNHNS and CDR2 SASEGT. The CDR3 runs to 11 residues. Trimming shortened V by 4 bases and J by 4 bases, and 5 bases separated the two germline ends. Incomplete CDR3 DNA: TGTGCCAGCAGTGGAGGGTACGAG. It yields the protein CASSGGYE. The complete CDR3 protein is CASSGGYEQYF.

On this clone: The CDR3 goes on 3 residues after the read ends, and that part is filled in from the germline J gene. The chain is built from TRBV6-2 or TRBV6-3 and TRBJ2-3; 10 bases are shared with TRBD2. Germline CDR1 MNHEY, CDR2 SVGEGT. CDR3 length: 17 amino acids. After removal of 2 bases from V and 1 base from J, the junction contained 6 bases not matched to a gene. The CDR3 bases that were read are TGTGCCAGCAGTTACCCACAAGCGGGGGGGCGCACAGATACG. Translation: CASSYPQAGGRTDT. Given in full, the CDR3 is CASSYPQAGGRTDTQYF.

This clone was seen more than once but under ten times. The read ends 3 residues shy of where the CDR3 ends; the end is completed using the germline J gene. The chain recombines TRBV7-6 with TRBJ2-2, with D possibly matching TRBD1 (5 bases). There are 14 residues in the CDR3. V gave up 5 bases and J gave up 4 bases, with 11 bases separating them. Germline CDR1 and CDR2: SGHVS and FNYEAQ. The CDR3 protein is CASSEPGFTGELFF. CDR3 bases read: TGTGCCAGCAGCGAACCAGGGTTCACCGGGGAG. The full variable domain, its missing parts supplied by reference TRBV7-6 and TRBJ2-2, is GAGVSQSPRYKVTKRGQDVALRCDPISGHVSLYWYRQALGQGPEFLTYFNYEAQQDKSGLPNDRFSAERPEGSISTLTIQRTEQRDSAMYRCASSEPGFTGELFFGEGSRLTVL.

This clone was observed many times. The read ends 3 residues early relative to the CDR3; the germline J gene fills the gap. The V gene is TRBV5-1, the J gene TRBJ2-7, with D perhaps TRBD1 (5 bases). This CDR3 has 16 residues. The ends were cut back, 0 bases at V and 3 bases at J, with 16 bases in the middle. CDR1 and CDR2 (germline): SGHRS, YFSETQ. The CDR3 bases that were read are TGCGCCAGCAGCTTGGTGGGGCTCTCTGAGGTCTACGAG. Its translation is CASSLVGLSEVYE. The CDR3 in full is CASSLVGLSEVYEQYF.

This clone was found many times. Coverage ceases 3 residues before the CDR3 finishes, and the germline J gene fills in the end. The chain combines TRBV19 with TRBJ2-7; 8 bases are shared with TRBD1. The V gene end was trimmed by 0 bases and the J gene end by 4 bases; junction bases not matched to a gene: 8. Germline V CDR1 and CDR2: LNHDA, SQIVND (reference sequence). The CDR3 runs to 16 residues. Incomplete CDR3 DNA: TGTGCCAGTAGTATAGATCGTAACAGGGGGAGATACGAG. It encodes CASSIDRNRGRYE. The entire CDR3 protein is CASSIDRNRGRYEQYF.

Concerning this clone itself: Read data end 3 residues before the CDR3 end; the end is taken from the germline J gene. V gene TRBV6-1 combines with J gene TRBJ2-2; possible D gene TRBD2, 6 bases. The CDR3 length is 15 residues. Trimming left V 4 bases short and J 2 bases short, with 11 bases between. Germline values: CDR1 MNHNS, CDR2 SASEGT. The sequenced part of the CDR3 DNA is TGTGCCAGCAGTGCGGGACTTTCTAACACCGGGGAG. It encodes CASSAGLSNTGE. The CDR3 reads in full as CASSAGLSNTGELFF.

The table lists this clone with many counts. The read terminates 3 residues before the CDR3 end, so the remaining end is supplied by the germline J gene. The rearrangement links TRBV7-8 to TRBJ1-4; 7 positions match TRBD1. Germline-derived CDR1 and CDR2 are SGHVS and FQNEAQ. Unmatched junction bases numbered 6, after V lost 0 bases and J lost 8 bases. The CDR3 length is 15 residues. CDR3 residues: CASSLAEGAGEKLFF. The CDR3 bases that were read are TGTGCCAGCAGCTTAGCGGAGGGGGCAGGGGAAAAA.

This clone was observed many times. From the germline J gene comes the end of the CDR3, since the read stops 3 residues before it. This chain uses TRBV20-1 with TRBJ2-7; 8 bases align to TRBD2. This CDR3 has 16 residues. The germline gives CDR1 DFQATT, CDR2 SNEGSKA (reference sequence). Trimming removed 3 bases from V and 1 base from J; junction bases left unmatched: 11. The part of the CDR3 DNA that was read is TGCAGTGCTAGTTCCCCGGGGGGGAGGTCATCCTACGAG. Protein sequence: CSASSPGGRSSYE. The full CDR3 sequence reads CSASSPGGRSSYEQYF.

This clone was observed many times. Read sequence stops 3 residues before the CDR3 end, and the germline J gene provides the missing end. V is TRBV19 and J is TRBJ2-5, with 7 bases matching TRBD1. Germline CDR1 is LNHDA and CDR2 is SQIVND (reference sequence). Trimming at V came to 3 bases and at J to 7 bases, leaving 8 bases not matched to a gene. The CDR3 is made up of 14 amino acids. The CDR3 DNA, read in part, is TGTGCCAGTAGTATTGGCGGACAGGATGGGACC. Protein sequence: CASSIGGQDGT. The whole CDR3 protein is CASSIGGQDGTQYF.

At least ten counts were recorded for this clone. Sequencing ends 3 residues short of the CDR3 end; the germline J gene provides the rest. The chain carries TRBV18 and TRBJ1-1; D uncertain. CDR3 length equals 13 residues. The germline V gene encodes CDR1 KGHSH and CDR2 LQKENI. V was trimmed by 2 bases and J by 0 bases, leaving 4 bases between them. CDR3 bases read: TGTGCCAGCTCACCATCTTTGAACACTGAA. It encodes CASSPSLNTE. The whole CDR3 reads CASSPSLNTEAFF.

This clone was picked up many times. The missing CDR3 end, 3 residues past where the read stops, is filled in from the germline J gene. This sequence joins TRBV19 and TRBJ2-6; 7 bases fit TRBD1. The V segment lost 8 bases and the J segment 0 bases; nucleotides outside the gene matches: 4. The CDR3 covers 15 residues. Germline values: CDR1 LNHDA, CDR2 SQIVND (reference sequence). This chain's CDR3 is CASGTDHSGANVLTF. The DNA read from the CDR3 is TGTGCCAGTGGGACAGACCACTCTGGGGCCAACGTC.

The part of the CDR3 DNA that was read is TGTGCCAGTAATGGTGGGAGGGGAGAAAAA. Its translation: CASNGGRGEK. The full-length CDR3 reads as CASNGGRGEKLFF. The chain has TRBV19 and TRBJ1-4; possible D gene TRBD1, 5 bases. The CDR3 goes on 3 residues after the read ends, and that part is filled in from the germline J gene. Germline V gene sequence: CDR1 LNHDA, CDR2 SQIVND (reference sequence). Trimming pared 7 bases from V and 8 bases from J, leaving 14 bases between. This CDR3 region has 13 residues.